Each of the 17 T cell receptor beta chains below was sequenced from the same sample in a study of blood T cell repertoires in COVID-19. Here immunoSEQ multiplex PCR was the method, and the copy in TCRdb shows in-frame clones only, minus some. This table holds approximately 70,000 clones, approximately 90% found once. The sequenced sample was peripheral blood. The receptors originated from a woman aged 55-70 years with active COVID-19.

The CDR3 spells CASSPSRGSSSYNEQFF. The CDR3 bases are TGTGCCAGCAGCCCCTCCCGGGGTTCTAGCTCCTACAATGAGCAGTTCTTC. This sequence joins TRBV5-4 and TRBJ2-1; D may be TRBD2 (5 bases). The CDR3 length is 17 residues. Germline values: CDR1 SGHNT, CDR2 YYREEE (reference sequence). V lost 4 bases and J lost 0, with 17 bases in between.

This chain's CDR3 is CASSLRNTEAFF. CDR3 DNA: TGTGCCAGCAGTTTGAGGAACACTGAAGCTTTCTTT. V is TRBV6-6 and J is TRBJ1-1, with D unresolved. The CDR3 is made up of 12 amino acids. Germline V CDR1 and CDR2: MNHNY, SVGAGI (reference sequence). V gave up 4 bases and J gave up 1 base, with 4 bases separating them.

The chain couples TRBV3-1 (or the pseudogene TRBV3-2) to TRBJ2-3; TRBD2 is a possible D gene (7 bases). Germline lookup yields CDR1 LGHDT and CDR2 YNNKEL (reference sequence). V was clipped by 3 bases and J by 2 bases, with 12 bases between them. The CDR3 consists of 15 residues. The CDR3 protein is CASSHRAGATDTQYF. The CDR3 region has the DNA TGTGCCAGCAGCCACCGGGCGGGGGCCACAGATACGCAGTATTTT.

On this clone: Relative to the germline gene, one junction end is altered; a read error may explain this. The chain uses TRBV5-1 and TRBJ1-3; 7 positions agree with TRBD1. Germline lookup yields CDR1 SGHRS and CDR2 YFSETQ. This CDR3 contains 15 residues. In DNA form, the CDR3 reads TGCGCCAGCAGGTTGGGGACAGACCGGGGAAACACCATATATTTT. Translating gives CASRLGTDRGNTIYF. Filled out from reference TRBV5-1 and TRBJ1-3, the complete variable domain reads KAGVTQTPRYLIKTRGQQVTLSCSPISGHRSVSWYQQTPGQGLQFLFEYFSETQRNKGNFPGRFSGRQFSNSRSEMNVSTLELGDSALYLCASRLGTDRGNTIYFGEGSWLTVV.

The chain uses TRBV6-5 and TRBJ1-1; possible D gene TRBD1, 6 bases. Germline V CDR1 and CDR2: MNHEY, SVGAGI. The V end lost 4 bases, the J end lost 8 bases, and 17 bases lay between the germline ends. The CDR3 has 14 amino acids. CDR3 coding DNA: TGTGCCAGCAGTTTTTTAGGACAGATTTCCGAAGCTTTCTTT. This sequence encodes CASSFLGQISEAFF.

This clone was seen a handful of times. The rearrangement uses TRBV19 and TRBJ2-7; D ambiguous. Per the germline V gene, CDR1 is LNHDA and CDR2 is SQIVND (reference sequence). The CDR3 sequence is 13 residues long. The V end was cut by 5 bases, the J end by 0 bases, with 8 bases between. The CDR3 spells CASSPTISYEQYF. The DNA of the CDR3 is TGTGCCAGTAGTCCAACTATCTCCTACGAGCAGTACTTC. Full variable domain (remainder filled in from reference TRBV19 and TRBJ2-7): DGGITQSPKYLFRKEGQNVTLSCEQNLNHDAMYWYRQDPGQGLRLIYYSQIVNDFQKGDIAEGYSVSREKKESFPLTVTSAQKNPTAFYLCASSPTISYEQYFGPGTRLTVT.

This CDR3 reads CASSLGQGEEKLFF. In DNA form, the CDR3 reads TGTGCCAGCAGCCTGGGACAGGGGGAGGAAAAACTGTTTTTT. The chain couples TRBV5-4 to TRBJ1-4; 11 bases agree with TRBD1. The CDR3 extends over 14 amino acids. CDR1 and CDR2 from the germline V gene are SGHNT and YYREEE (reference sequence). V shed 4 bases and J 8 bases; nucleotides not matched to a gene: 4.

The chain has TRBV18 and TRBJ1-4; TRBD1 aligns across 7 bases. Unmatched junction bases numbered 3, after V lost 2 bases and J lost 6 bases. The germline V gene has CDR1 KGHSH and CDR2 LQKENI. This CDR3 region has 14 residues. CDR3 in DNA: TGTGCCAGCTCACCAGGGACAGCACATGAAAAACTGTTTTTT. This encodes CASSPGTAHEKLFF.

This clone is a singleton in its sample. The chain is built from TRBV10-3 and TRBJ1-1; 12 bases map to TRBD1. CDR1 and CDR2 (germline): ENHRY, SYGVKD. This CDR3 spans 18 amino acids. Trimming cost V 2 bases and J 8 bases; bases outside gene matches: 15. The CDR3 spells CAISEISGTGGNEPEAFF. Here the CDR3 DNA reads TGTGCCATCAGTGAGATCTCCGGGACAGGGGGCAATGAGCCCGAAGCTTTCTTT.

The rearrangement uses TRBV6-2 or TRBV6-3 and TRBJ2-7; D possibly corresponds to TRBD2 (5 bases). CDR1 is MNHEY and CDR2 is SVGEGT in the germline V gene. V lost 0 bases, J lost 7 bases, and 22 bases lay in between. This CDR3 spans 17 amino acids. CDR3 residues: CASSYSLVSVGTGEQYF. CDR3 bases: TGTGCCAGCAGTTACTCCTTGGTGTCGGTAGGAACGGGGGAGCAGTACTTC.

Regarding this clone: One end of the junction does not line up with germline, which may come from a read error. The genes are TRBV7-7 and TRBJ2-7; D gene uncertain. The CDR3 is 13 residues long. Germline CDR1 reads SSHAT; CDR2 reads FNYEAQ (reference sequence). CDR3 nucleotides: TGTGCTAGCAGCGCAGACACAAGCTACGAGCAGTACTTC. It translates to CASSADTSYEQYF.

This sequence joins TRBV18 and TRBJ1-6; D is possibly TRBD1 (6 bases). The CDR3 has 17 amino acids. The germline CDR1 and CDR2 sequences are KGHSH and LQKENI. Trimming stripped 0 bases from V and 6 bases from J, with 15 bases between. The CDR3 is CASSPPTTWGRNSPLHF. The CDR3 bases are TGTGCCAGCTCACCACCGACGACTTGGGGGCGTAATTCACCCCTCCACTTT.

The rearrangement links TRBV7-2 to TRBJ1-1; D gene unclear. This CDR3 has 13 amino acids. Trimming pared 4 bases from V and 3 bases from J, leaving 9 bases between. CDR1 is SGHTA and CDR2 is FQGNSA in the germline V gene. This chain's CDR3 is CASSSQTYTEAFF. The CDR3, as DNA: TGTGCCAGCAGCTCTCAGACTTACACTGAAGCTTTCTTT.

V gene TRBV30 combines with J gene TRBJ1-1; D is ambiguous. CDR1 GTSNPN and CDR2 SVGIG come from the germline V gene (reference sequence). The V end was cut by 4 bases, the J end by 10 bases, with 7 bases between. This CDR3 is built from 9 residues. The CDR3 reads CAWIDGAFF. The CDR3, as DNA: TGTGCCTGGATAGATGGAGCTTTCTTT. Complete variable domain (other parts from reference TRBV30 and TRBJ1-1): SQTIHQWPATLVQPVGSPLSLECTVEGTSNPNLYWYRQAAGRGLQLLFYSVGIGQISSEVPQNLSASRPQDRQFILSSKKLLLSDSGFYLCAWIDGAFFGQGTRLTVV.

V usage is TRBV28 and J usage is TRBJ1-5; TRBD1 matches 7 bases. The V and J ends lost 5 bases and 4 bases, in that order; junction bases with no gene match: 5. Germline V gives CDR1 MDHEN, CDR2 SYDVKM. This CDR3 is 14 amino acids long. CDR3 in amino acids: CASSPGGSNQPQHF. For the CDR3, the DNA is TGTGCCAGCAGTCCAGGGGGTTCGAATCAGCCCCAGCATTTT.

This clone has more than one count but fewer than ten. In DNA form, the CDR3 reads TGTGCCAGCAGCTTAGCGGAGTGGAGAGCCTACAATGAGCAGTTCTTC. This encodes CASSLAEWRAYNEQFF. The rearrangement links TRBV7-6 to TRBJ2-1; no firm D call. The CDR3 sequence is 16 residues long. Germline lookup yields CDR1 SGHVS and CDR2 FNYEAQ. Trimming cost V 0 bases and J 2 bases, with 11 bases left between them.

The chain has TRBV25-1 and TRBJ1-5; weak D call: TRBD1 (5 bases). The germline CDR1 and CDR2 sequences are MGHDK and SYGVNS. V was clipped by 3 bases and J by 6 bases, with 21 bases between them. There are 17 residues in the CDR3. The CDR3 DNA is TGTGCCAGCAGTGAGGGGGACTCGCGTGAGGCCGGTCAGCCCCAGCATTTT. This codes for CASSEGDSREAGQPQHF.